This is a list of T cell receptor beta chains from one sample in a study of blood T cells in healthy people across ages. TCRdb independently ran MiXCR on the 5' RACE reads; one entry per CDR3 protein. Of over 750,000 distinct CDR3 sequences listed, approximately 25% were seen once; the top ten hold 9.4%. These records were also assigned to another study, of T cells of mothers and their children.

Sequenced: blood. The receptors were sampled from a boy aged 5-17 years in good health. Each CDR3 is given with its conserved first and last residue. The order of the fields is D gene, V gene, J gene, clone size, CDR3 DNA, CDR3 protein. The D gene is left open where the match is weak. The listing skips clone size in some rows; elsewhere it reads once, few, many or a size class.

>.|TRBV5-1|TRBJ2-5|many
TGTGCCAGCAGCTCCGGGGGGCCCGGAGAGACCCAGTACTTC
CASSSGGPGETQYF
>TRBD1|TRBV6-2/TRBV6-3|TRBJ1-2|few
TGTGCCAGCAGTTACCCTGGGACAGCCCACAGCCTCGATTATGGCTACACCTTC
CASSYPGTAHSLDYGYTF
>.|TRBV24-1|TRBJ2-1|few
TGTGCCACCAGTGATAACCGGGACACCTACAATGAGCAGTTCTTC
CATSDNRDTYNEQFF
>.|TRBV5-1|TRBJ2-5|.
TGCGCCAGCAGGTTCATCGATCAGCGAAAAGAGACCCAGTACTTC
CASRFIDQRKETQYF
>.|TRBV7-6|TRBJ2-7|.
TGTGCCAGCAGCCAGCAGGACAGCGATTACGAGCAGTACTTC
CASSQQDSDYEQYF
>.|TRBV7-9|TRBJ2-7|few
TGTGCCAGCAGCATCCGACAGGAGTACGAGCAGTACTTC
CASSIRQEYEQYF
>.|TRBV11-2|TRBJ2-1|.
TGTGCCAGCAACTTAGATGGCAGAGGGCCTGATGAGCAGTTCTTC
CASNLDGRGPDEQFF
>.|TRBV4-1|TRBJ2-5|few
TGCGCCAGCAGCCAACCAGCGGGACAGCCCTACTTC
CASSQPAGQPYF
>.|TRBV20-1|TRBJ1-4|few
TGCAGTGCTAGACTATTAAGCCTCGAAGAAAAACTGTTTTTT
CSARLLSLEEKLFF
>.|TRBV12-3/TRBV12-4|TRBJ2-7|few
TGTGCCAGCAGTTTGAGGACATCCGAGCAGTACTTC
CASSLRTSEQYF
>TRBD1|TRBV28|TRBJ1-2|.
TGTGCCAGCAGTCCCTCCGGGACAGGGGGCTACACCTTC
CASSPSGTGGYTF
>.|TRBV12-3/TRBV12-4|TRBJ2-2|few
TGTGCCAGCAGTTTTCTTCGCGCGGACTACACCGGGGAGCTGTTTTTT
CASSFLRADYTGELFF
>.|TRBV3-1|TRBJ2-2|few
TGTGCCAGCAGCCAAGAGGATCTTCCCGGGGAGCTGTTTTTT
CASSQEDLPGELFF
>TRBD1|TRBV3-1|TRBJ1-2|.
TGTGCCGCCGGGACAGGGGGACTTCGAGGCTACACCTTC
CAAGTGGLRGYTF
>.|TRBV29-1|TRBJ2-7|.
TGCAGCGTTGAAGACGGATCCGTCAACGAGCAGTACTTC
CSVEDGSVNEQYF
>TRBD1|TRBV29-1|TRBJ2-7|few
TGCAGCGTTGAGAGGACAGGGGAGTCCTACGAGCAGTACTTC
CSVERTGESYEQYF
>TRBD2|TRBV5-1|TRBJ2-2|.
TGCGCCAGCAGCCACGGACTAGCGGGAGAAGTTGGGGAGCTGTTTTTT
CASSHGLAGEVGELFF
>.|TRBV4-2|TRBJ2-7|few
TGTGCCAGCAGCCAAGTTGACGCCTCCTACGAGCAGTACTTC
CASSQVDASYEQYF
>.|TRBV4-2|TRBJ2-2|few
TGTGCCAGCAGCCAAGGCCCCGACAGAGAACTCGGGGAGCTGTTTTTT
CASSQGPDRELGELFF
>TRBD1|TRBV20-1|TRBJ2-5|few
TGCAGTGCTAGAGACACCGGGACAGGGGGCGTCGAGACCCAGTACTTC
CSARDTGTGGVETQYF
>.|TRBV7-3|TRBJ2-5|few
TGTGCCAGCAGCTTATTAGGGGGGTCGGCAGAGACCCAGTACTTC
CASSLLGGSAETQYF
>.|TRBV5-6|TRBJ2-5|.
TGTGCCAGCAGCCCTGTGCGCGTCCCCGAGACCCAGTACTTC
CASSPVRVPETQYF
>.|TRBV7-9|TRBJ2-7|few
TGTGCCAGCAGCTTAGGGTCCGGCGGAACCTACGAGCAGTACTTC
CASSLGSGGTYEQYF
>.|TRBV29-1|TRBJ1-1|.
TGCAGCGGGGCCCTTACAGGGAGCACTGAAGCTTTCTTT
CSGALTGSTEAFF
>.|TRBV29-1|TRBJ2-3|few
TGCAGCGTTGTTCCTGTAGACGAAGATACGCAGTATTTT
CSVVPVDEDTQYF
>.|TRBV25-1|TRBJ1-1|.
TGTGCCAGCAGTGACCGCGGCACTGAAGCTTTCTTT
CASSDRGTEAFF
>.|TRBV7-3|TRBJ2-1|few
TGTGCCAGCAGCCCGATAGGGGGCAATGAGCAGTTCTTC
CASSPIGGNEQFF
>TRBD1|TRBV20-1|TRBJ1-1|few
TGCAGTGCAGACGGACAGGACGAAGCTCTCTTT
CSADGQDEALF
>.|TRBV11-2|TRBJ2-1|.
TGTGCCAGCAGCTTAAACCGAGAAGGGGTGCAGTTCTTC
CASSLNREGVQFF
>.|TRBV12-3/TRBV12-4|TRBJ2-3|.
TGTGCCAGCAGTGATACAGGTCCACCCGGCACAGATACGCAGTATTTT
CASSDTGPPGTDTQYF
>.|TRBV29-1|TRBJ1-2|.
TGCAGCGTTGAAGTGGCGAACCCAGGCGAGGATGGCTACACCTTC
CSVEVANPGEDGYTF
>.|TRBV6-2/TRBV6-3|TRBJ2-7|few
TGTGCCAGCAGTTACGACCTCAACAGGGATCTTACCTACGAGCAGTACTTC
CASSYDLNRDLTYEQYF